This T cell receptor beta chain originates from a study of T cell responses to AZD1222 COVID-19 vaccine. TCRdb's copy holds only in-frame clones and misses some; the assay was immunoSEQ multiplex PCR. The sample carries about 140,000 clones, 92% recorded once. This TCR came from an adult who received the AZD1222 COVID-19 vaccine. The sample here was peripheral blood, taken 28 days after the second AZD1222 dose.

The CDR3 sequence is CASSAYLAGGYEQYF. CDR3 DNA: TGTGCCAGCAGCGCGTACCTAGCGGGAGGTTACGAGCAGTACTTC. V gene TRBV11-2 combines with J gene TRBJ2-7, with TRBD2 matching over 11 bases. The J segment lost 4 bases and the V segment lost 5 bases, leaving 7 bases of the junction unmatched. The CDR3 runs to 15 residues. In germline, CDR1 is SGHAT, CDR2 FQNNGV.